This T cell receptor beta chain was sequenced during a study of Graves' ophthalmopathy and Graves' hyperthyroidism. The authors defined stable hyperthyroidism as no ophthalmopathy within 18 months of follow-up. This clonotype was detected many times. V was trimmed by 4 bases and J by 0 bases, leaving 13 bases between them. Germline V CDR1 and CDR2: SGHAT, FQNNGV. This CDR3 has 16 amino acids. From RNA, the CDR3 regions of TCR beta chains were amplified and sequenced. First-round RT-PCR used HTBI primers; second-round multiplex PCR followed. TCRdb used MiXCR to reprocess the multiplex PCR reads, holding one entry per CDR3 protein. The profile shows about 620,000 distinct CDR3 sequences, approximately 22% of them singletons.

The sequenced sample consisted of peripheral blood. The chain uses TRBV11-2 and TRBJ1-3; no reliable D call. This receptor was taken from a young woman with stable Graves' hyperthyroidism. Some clones in this sample may be carry-over from other donors' samples. The CDR3 nucleotides read TGTGCCAGCAGCTCCCCACGGCAGGTCTCTGGAAACACCATATATTTT. Encoded protein: CASSSPRQVSGNTIYF.